What follows describes a single TCR beta chain. One junction end disagrees with the germline gene, perhaps due to a read error. The CDR3 is made up of 15 amino acids. Both RNA and DNA were isolated together from approximately 22-30 mg of bulk tissue that had not been sorted. This sample is drawn from a study of tumor-infiltrating lymphocytes in primary liver carcinoma. cDNA specific to TCR beta was made from 500 to 650 ng of total RNA, with a constant-region primer employed for priming. Slightly modified ARM-PCR, run as three nested multiplex PCR rounds, produced the TCR beta libraries. TRBV1-TRBV30 forward primers paired with a C-beta reverse primer were used in the first two PCR rounds, which ran 9 to 10 cycles each. TCRdb ran MiXCR on the multiplex PCR reads and lists one entry per CDR3 protein. The table lists approximately 74,000 distinct CDR3 sequences, around 75% of them singletons.

The sequence was obtained from a woman in her sixties with primary liver carcinoma and hepatitis B virus infection. The sample taken for sequencing was liver tumor tissue from sampling region 4. Subset given: tumor region T4, right-lateral pole. J is TRBJ2-1 and V is TRBV12-3 or TRBV12-4; D remains ambiguous. CDR3 nucleotides: TGTGCCAGCAAGGTGGATAGCAGGCACTACAATGATCAGTTCTTC. The encoded protein is CASKVDSRHYNDQFF.